This T cell receptor beta chain was identified in a study of cytotoxic CD8 clonotypes in ibrutinib-treated CLL. Study details: After a median of around 70 months, 14 patients stayed remitted and some twelve progressed; responses had been partial in around 25 and complete in 2. Across samples, productive templates numbered a few hundred thousand and productive rearrangements reached approximately 94,000 on average. General study results and limits: Treatment left the uncommon public clonotypes either contracted or stable in frequency. Pretreatment clonality was elevated relative to age-matched healthy donors and paralleled circulating CD8+ T-cell counts.

The method was immunoSEQ multiplex PCR; TCRdb's version includes in-frame clones alone and lacks a portion of them. The sample shows tens of thousands of clones, 49% of them seen only once. About this clone: The antigen is unknown.

Germline V CDR1 and CDR2: SGHDN, FVKESK. The CDR3 spans 17 residues. V lost 1 base and J 6 bases, leaving 18 bases between the germline ends. The sequencing here drew on PBMCs, taken before ibrutinib treatment. This TCR derives from a human donor with chronic lymphocytic leukemia. This chain uses TRBV14 with TRBJ1-4; tentative D call: TRBD1 (5 bases). The CDR3 sequence: CASSQGVGWDFHEKLFF. The CDR3 DNA is TGTGCCAGCAGCCAAGGTGTGGGTTGGGACTTTCATGAAAAACTGTTTTTT.